A single sample is the source of the 26 T cell receptor beta chains below, sequenced in a study of T cells in Graves' hyperthyroidism and ophthalmopathy (dated by TCRdb to between 2019 and 2020). To prepare the library, multiplex PCR was applied. Reads for this sample came from an Illumina HiSeq 2000. Amplification of TCR beta CDR3 regions was carried out from RNA transcripts. A first-round RT-PCR of the TCR CDR3 used the HTBI primer set with the Qiagen OneStep RT-PCR kit. In TCRdb, the public reads were trimmed at Q25 with fastp and aligned with MiXCR, with productive beta chains retained. Every distinct CDR3 protein forms one entry, paired with its most common genes and DNA. This sample has around 350,000 distinct CDR3 sequences in its table, and about 18% of those were observed once. The top ten clonotypes cover 30% to 40% of the sample. The sample comprised blood. These receptors were taken from a woman aged 30 to 39 with Graves' hyperthyroidism that later progressed to Graves' ophthalmopathy.

This clonotype was recorded many times. This CDR3 reads CAWSVARGGAEAFF. DNA of the CDR3: TGTGCCTGGAGTGTAGCCCGGGGTGGAGCTGAAGCTTTCTTT. The chain recombines TRBV30 with TRBJ1-1; D is uncertain. CDR1 and CDR2 from the germline V gene are GTSNPN and SVGIG (reference sequence). The CDR3 has 14 residues. The V end was cut by 0 bases, the J end by 6 bases, with 14 bases between.

The sample holds many counts of this clonotype. This rearrangement joins TRBV19 to TRBJ2-5; possibly TRBD2 for D (5 bases). Trimming removed 3 bases at V and 1 base at J, with 18 bases between. CDR3 length: 17 amino acids. CDR1 is LNHDA and CDR2 is SQIVND in the germline V gene (reference sequence). The CDR3 spells CASSISRLDGVQETQYF. DNA for the CDR3: TGTGCCAGTAGTATCTCACGGTTGGACGGGGTCCAAGAGACCCAGTACTTC. Variable domain in full (rest from reference TRBV19 and TRBJ2-5): DGGITQSPKYLFRKEGQNVTLSCEQNLNHDAMYWYRQDPGQGLRLIYYSQIVNDFQKGDIAEGYSVSREKKESFPLTVTSAQKNPTAFYLCASSISRLDGVQETQYFGPGTRLLVL.

This clonotype was counted between two and nine times. The V gene is TRBV9, the J gene TRBJ1-2; D not certain. Trimming took off 3 bases at V and 5 bases at J, with 14 bases between the two ends. Germline loops: CDR1 SGDLS, CDR2 YYNGEE. This CDR3 has 14 residues. CDR3 in amino acids: CASSERENRYGYTF. The CDR3, as DNA: TGTGCCAGCAGCGAGAGAGAAAACAGATATGGCTACACCTTC.

This clonotype was seen a handful of times. This chain uses TRBV3-1 with TRBJ2-5; D assignment may be TRBD1 or TRBD2 (6 bases each). The CDR3 extends over 15 amino acids. Trimming left V 4 bases short and J 6 bases short, with 18 bases between. Germline assignment: CDR1 LGHDT and CDR2 YNNKEL (reference sequence). The chain's CDR3 is CASSPPVGGQKTQYF. CDR3 DNA: TGTGCCAGCAGCCCACCAGTAGGGGGGCAAAAGACCCAGTACTTC.

This clonotype was detected ten times or more. CDR3 bases: TGTGCCTGCCCGTGGGGGGGCGGCCTGAGCTCTGGGGCCAACGTCCTGACTTTC. This encodes CACPWGGGLSSGANVLTF. The gene calls are TRBV28 and TRBJ2-6; D perhaps matches TRBD2 (7 bases). Trimming removed 11 bases at V and 0 bases at J, with 23 bases between. In germline, CDR1 is MDHEN, CDR2 SYDVKM. CDR3 length: 18 residues.

Ten or more counts support this clonotype. The J gene is TRBJ2-7, the V gene TRBV10-3, with a weak D call TRBD2 (5 bases). The germline CDR1 and CDR2 sequences are ENHRY and SYGVKD. V gave up 3 bases and J gave up 3 bases, with 12 bases separating them. The length of the CDR3 is 14 residues. This CDR3 is CAISDFGRGYEQYF. The CDR3 region has the DNA TGTGCCATCAGTGACTTTGGACGGGGCTACGAGCAGTACTTC.

This clonotype was counted at least ten times. The chain employs TRBV7-8 and TRBJ1-4; 8 positions agree with TRBD1. J was trimmed by 0 bases and V by 9 bases; bases with no gene match: 3. Germline CDR1 SGHVS, CDR2 FQNEAQ. The CDR3 consists of 14 residues. CDR3 nucleotide sequence: TGTGCCAGTACACAGGGGGCAACTAATGAAAAACTGTTTTTT. As protein: CASTQGATNEKLFF.

This clonotype came up many times. The CDR3, as DNA: TGTGCCAGCAGCAAACGGGACAGCTCCTACGAGCAGTACTTC. This codes for CASSKRDSSYEQYF. The J gene is TRBJ2-7, the V gene TRBV5-8; 7 bases are shared with TRBD1. This CDR3 comprises 14 residues. The germline CDR1 and CDR2 sequences are SGHTS and YDEGEE. Trimming removed 4 bases from V and 0 bases from J; junction bases left unmatched: 4.

This clonotype came up many times. The V and J genes are TRBV2 and TRBJ2-7; D is perhaps TRBD2 (6 bases). V was cut by 9 bases and J by 4 bases, with 13 bases left in between. Per germline, CDR1 SNHLY and CDR2 FYNNEI. The CDR3 sequence is 12 residues long. CDR3 bases: TGTGCCAGGGGGGGAACCGCGTACGAGCAGTACTTC. Translated: CARGGTAYEQYF.

V and J are TRBV19 and TRBJ2-7, with D perhaps matching TRBD1 (5 bases). The CDR3 has 14 residues. Germline CDR1 LNHDA, CDR2 SQIVND (reference sequence). Trimming stripped 4 bases from V and 3 bases from J, with 13 bases between. The CDR3 sequence is CASSSTGGDYEQYF. The CDR3 coding sequence is TGTGCCAGTAGTAGTACAGGCGGAGACTACGAGCAGTACTTC.

This clonotype has a handful of counts. This chain joins TRBV9 and TRBJ1-1, with TRBD1 matching 7 bases. V dropped 6 bases and J dropped 11; count of bases not matched to a gene: 13. The CDR3 has 13 residues. CDR1 and CDR2 from the germline V gene are SGDLS and YYNGEE. CDR3 coding DNA: TGTGCCAGCACCCAGGGGGAGGGGCATGGGGCTTTCTTT. Its protein is CASTQGEGHGAFF.

In this sample, this clonotype turned up many times. This sequence joins TRBV28 and TRBJ1-2; 10 nucleotides line up with TRBD1. V was clipped by 6 bases and J by 7 bases; unmatched bases: 8. Per germline, CDR1 MDHEN and CDR2 SYDVKM. The CDR3 loop spans 14 amino acids. The CDR3 loop is CASRTPGQGSGYTF. In DNA, the CDR3 is TGTGCCAGCAGGACTCCGGGACAGGGGTCTGGCTACACCTTC.

The chain uses TRBV20-1 and TRBJ2-7; either TRBD1 or TRBD2 may supply D (5 bases each). CDR3 length equals 16 residues. V was trimmed by 0 bases and J by 0 bases, leaving 15 bases between them. In germline, CDR1 is DFQATT, CDR2 SNEGSKA (reference sequence). For the CDR3, the DNA is TGCAGTGCTAGAGATCGAGAGGGGAAAAACTCCTACGAGCAGTACTTC. It specifies CSARDREGKNSYEQYF.

The V gene is TRBV7-6, the J gene TRBJ2-5; no clear D gene. This CDR3 is built from 13 residues. Germline V gives CDR1 SGHVS, CDR2 FNYEAQ. Trimming stripped 5 bases from V and 5 bases from J, with 12 bases between. The CDR3 protein is CASSPDLGETQYF. The CDR3 DNA reads as TGTGCCAGCAGCCCAGACCTTGGGGAGACCCAGTACTTC.

V gene TRBV5-1 combines with J gene TRBJ2-3; 10 nucleotides align to TRBD2. This CDR3 spans 19 amino acids. Germline V CDR1 and CDR2: SGHRS, YFSETQ. J gave up 1 base and V 0 bases, and 11 bases lay outside the gene matches. CDR3: CASSLAPGLALGGTDTQYF. CDR3 sequence (DNA): TGCGCCAGCAGCTTGGCCCCGGGACTAGCGTTGGGGGGCACAGATACGCAGTATTTT. Full variable domain (remainder filled in from reference TRBV5-1 and TRBJ2-3): KAGVTQTPRYLIKTRGQQVTLSCSPISGHRSVSWYQQTPGQGLQFLFEYFSETQRNKGNFPGRFSGRQFSNSRSEMNVSTLELGDSALYLCASSLAPGLALGGTDTQYFGPGTRLTVL.

This clonotype was picked up many times. V gene TRBV30 combines with J gene TRBJ2-1; D unclear. The ends were cut back, 0 bases at V and 3 bases at J, with 9 bases in the middle. CDR1 and CDR2 (germline): GTSNPN, SVGIG (reference sequence). The CDR3 is 14 amino acids. CDR3 sequence (DNA): TGTGCCTGGAGTGTCGCTCTCTTCTACAATGAGCAGTTCTTC. This encodes CAWSVALFYNEQFF.

Details on this clonotype: Possible read error: a much larger clone is one base away. The chain couples TRBV27 to TRBJ2-3; D not resolved. In germline, CDR1 is MNHEY, CDR2 SMNVEV (reference sequence). CDR3 length: 13 residues. The CDR3 reads CASSLLVADTQCF. In DNA form, the CDR3 reads TGTGCCAGCAGTTTACTTGTCGCAGATACGCAGTGTTTT.

This clonotype was observed a handful of times. This chain links TRBV5-1 with TRBJ1-1, with TRBD1 matching 10 bases. Losses at the gene ends were 4 bases for V and 4 bases for J; bases not matched to a gene: 7. Germline CDR1 is SGHRS and CDR2 is YFSETQ. CDR3 length equals 15 residues. CDR3 region: CASSLAGQGGTEAFF. In DNA form, the CDR3 reads TGCGCCAGCAGCCTGGCCGGACAGGGGGGCACTGAAGCTTTCTTT.

This clonotype occurred many times. The chain carries TRBV4-1 and TRBJ1-1; TRBD1 matches 9 bases. Unmatched junction bases numbered 1, after V lost 1 base and J lost 1 base. This CDR3 has 15 amino acids. Germline CDR1 and CDR2: MGHRA and YSYEKL. The CDR3 region has the DNA TGCGCCAGCAGCCAAGTGGGACAGGGGAACACTGAAGCTTTCTTT. This encodes CASSQVGQGNTEAFF.

This clonotype was detected ten times or more. The chain is built from TRBV6-6 and TRBJ2-4; 15 bases agree with TRBD2. Germline CDR1 MNHNY, CDR2 SVGAGI (reference sequence). V gave up 1 base and J gave up 3 bases; unmatched junction bases: 7. The CDR3 loop spans 19 amino acids. The CDR3 is CASSYWGLAGGVDKNIQYF. Here the CDR3 DNA reads TGTGCCAGCAGTTACTGGGGACTAGCGGGAGGAGTGGACAAAAACATTCAGTACTTC.

The chain couples TRBV4-1 to TRBJ1-4, with unresolved D. V was pared by 0 bases and J by 8 bases, with 10 bases between. CDR3 length: 14 amino acids. Germline-derived CDR1 and CDR2 are MGHRA and YSYEKL. CDR3 DNA: TGCGCCAGCAGCCAAGAGGAAGGTTACGAAAAACTGTTTTTT. It yields the protein CASSQEEGYEKLFF.

This chain uses TRBV9 with TRBJ2-1; D perhaps matches TRBD1 (6 bases). Germline V gene lookup returns CDR1 SGDLS and CDR2 YYNGEE. The CDR3 sequence is 15 residues long. Trimming left V 4 bases short and J 2 bases short, with 13 bases between. In DNA, the CDR3 is TGTGCCAGCAGCCGCGAGGGGGTCCCCTACAATGAGCAGTTCTTC. Translating it yields CASSREGVPYNEQFF.

Details on this clonotype: This may arise from a read error, as a much more abundant clone is one base away. The chain combines TRBV12-3 or TRBV12-4 with TRBJ2-3; D perhaps matches TRBD1 (5 bases). This CDR3 has 15 amino acids. V dropped 4 bases and J dropped 4 bases, with 15 bases sitting between them. The CDR3 here is CASSYVGVRADTQYF. As DNA, the CDR3 is TGTGCCAGCAGTTACGTCGGTGTCAGGGCAGATACGCAGTATTTT.

In the case of this clonotype: This clone may be a read error of a much larger clone one base away. V gene TRBV10-3 combines with J gene TRBJ2-3, with D possibly matching TRBD2 (6 bases). Trimming pared 3 bases from V and 0 bases from J, leaving 13 bases between. CDR3 length: 16 amino acids. Germline values: CDR1 ENHRY, CDR2 SYGVKD. For the CDR3, the DNA is TGTGCCATCAGTGAATTGAGGAGGGATAGCACAGATACGCAGTATTTT. Translating gives CAISELRRDSTDTQYF.

Here the CDR3 DNA reads TGCGCCAGCAGCCAAGATTGGGGTGTTGAAGAGACCCAGTACTTC. This encodes CASSQDWGVEETQYF. The chain is built from TRBV4-1 and TRBJ2-5; no reliable D call. The CDR3 contains 15 residues. Trimming pared 0 bases from V and 3 bases from J, leaving 11 bases between. The V gene's germline CDR1 is MGHRA and CDR2 YSYEKL.

This clonotype was seen repeatedly, ten times or more. This rearrangement joins TRBV28 to TRBJ1-3, with D unresolved. The germline V gene encodes CDR1 MDHEN and CDR2 SYDVKM. Trimming took 3 bases from V and 0 from J, leaving 12 bases between them. The CDR3 is 16 residues long. The CDR3 loop reads CASSFRSDISGNTIYF. DNA of the CDR3: TGTGCCAGCAGTTTTCGGTCCGATATCTCTGGAAACACCATATATTTT. Complete variable domain (other parts from reference TRBV28 and TRBJ1-3): DVKVTQSSRYLVKRTGEKVFLECVQDMDHENMFWYRQDPGLGLRLIYFSYDVKMKEKGDIPEGYSVSREKKERFSLILESASTNQTSMYLCASSFRSDISGNTIYFGEGSWLTVV.